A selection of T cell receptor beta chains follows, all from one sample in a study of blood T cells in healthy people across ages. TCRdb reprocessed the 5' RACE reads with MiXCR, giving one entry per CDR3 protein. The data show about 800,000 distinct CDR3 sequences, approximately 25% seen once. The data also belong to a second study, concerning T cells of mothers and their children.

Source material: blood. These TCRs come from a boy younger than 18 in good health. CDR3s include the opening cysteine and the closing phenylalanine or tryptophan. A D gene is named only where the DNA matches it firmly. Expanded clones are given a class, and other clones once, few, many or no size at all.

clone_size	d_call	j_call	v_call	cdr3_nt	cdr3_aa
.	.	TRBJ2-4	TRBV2	TGTGCCAGCAGTGCTACTAAAAACATTCAGTACTTC	CASSATKNIQYF
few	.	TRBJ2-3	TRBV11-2	TGTGCCAGCAGCTTCGGGACCAGACCCGACGCGCAGTATTTT	CASSFGTRPDAQYF
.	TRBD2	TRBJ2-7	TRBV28	TGTGCCAGCAGTTTATTGAGCGGGGGCTCCTACGAGCAGTACTTC	CASSLLSGGSYEQYF
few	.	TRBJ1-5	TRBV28	TGTGCCAGCAGTCCAGACGGCGGCAATCAGCCCCAGCATTTT	CASSPDGGNQPQHF
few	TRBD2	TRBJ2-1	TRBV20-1	TGCAGTGCTCTTGGGGTAGCGGGAATCTACAATGAGCAGTTCTTC	CSALGVAGIYNEQFF
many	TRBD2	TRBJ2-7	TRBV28	TGTGCCAGCAGTTTTACTAGCGAGGCCTACGAGCAGTACTTC	CASSFTSEAYEQYF
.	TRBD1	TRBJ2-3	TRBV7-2	TGTGCCAGCAGCTCGCAACAGACAGGGTGGGACACAGATACGCAGTATTTT	CASSSQQTGWDTDTQYF
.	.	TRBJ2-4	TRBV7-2	TGTGCCAGCAGCTTAGTGGAGTTGGACAAAAACATTCAGTACTTC	CASSLVELDKNIQYF
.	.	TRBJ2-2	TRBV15	TGTGCCACCAGCAGCCCACTAGCCCTGAACACCGGGGAGCTGTTTTTT	CATSSPLALNTGELFF
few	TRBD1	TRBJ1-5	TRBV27	TGTGCCAGCAGGTCTATTGTTGTTGCAGGGGGCAAAAATCAGCCCCAGCATTTT	CASRSIVVAGGKNQPQHF
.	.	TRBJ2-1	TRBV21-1	.	CASSEFGTGTFF
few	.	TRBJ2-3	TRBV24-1	TGTGCCACCAGTGAGAGGGTGGCAGATACGCAGTATTTT	CATSERVADTQYF
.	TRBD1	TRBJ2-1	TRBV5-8	TGTGCCAGCAGCTCCTCCCCCTGGGACAGCCTATACAATGAGCAGTTCTTC	CASSSSPWDSLYNEQFF
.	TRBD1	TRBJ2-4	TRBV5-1	TGCGCCAGCAGCGGGGGATCGACAGGGGGCATGATTCTAGCCAAAAACATTCAGTACTTC	CASSGGSTGGMILAKNIQYF
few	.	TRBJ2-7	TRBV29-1	TGCAGCGTTGGGATCCCCGACACCCAGTACGAGCAGTACTTC	CSVGIPDTQYEQYF
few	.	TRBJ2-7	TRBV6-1	TGTGCCAGCCACAAGGGGTTGGAGGGCCCCGTAAACGAGCAGTACTTC	CASHKGLEGPVNEQYF
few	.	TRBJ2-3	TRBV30	TGTGCCTGGAGTCAGACGGGGGTGGGAGATACGCAGTATTTT	CAWSQTGVGDTQYF
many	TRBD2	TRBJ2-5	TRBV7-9	TGTGCCAGCAGCTTAGGACCTAGCGGGGCACAAGAGACCCAGTACTTC	CASSLGPSGAQETQYF
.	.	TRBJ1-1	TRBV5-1	TGCGCCAGCAGCTTAGACGGGAGAACTGAAGCTTTCTTT	CASSLDGRTEAFF
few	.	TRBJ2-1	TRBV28	TGTGCCAGCAGTTTATTTTTCGGTGGGCCAGACAATGAGCAGTTCTTC	CASSLFFGGPDNEQFF
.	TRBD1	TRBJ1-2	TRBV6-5	TGTGCCAGCAGGGGAGGGACAGGGTCTAGCAACACCTTC	CASRGGTGSSNTF
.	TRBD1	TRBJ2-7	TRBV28	TGTGCCACCCGGGACAGGGAATACGAGCAGTACTTC	CATRDREYEQYF
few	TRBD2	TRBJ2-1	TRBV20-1	TGCAGTGCTTTACCGGGACTACCGTTTTCAAATGAGCAGTTCTTC	CSALPGLPFSNEQFF
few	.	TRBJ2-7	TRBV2	TGTGCCAGCATCCAAGGGGATACCTACGAGCAGTACTTC	CASIQGDTYEQYF
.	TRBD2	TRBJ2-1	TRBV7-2	TGTGCCAGCAGCTTAAGGATAGCGGGAACTATCTACAATGAGCAGTTCTTC	CASSLRIAGTIYNEQFF
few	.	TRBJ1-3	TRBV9	TGTGCCAGCAGCGTTCAGGAGGGCTCTGGAAACACCATATATTTT	CASSVQEGSGNTIYF
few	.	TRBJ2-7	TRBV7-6	TGTGCCAGCAGCCGATCCGGGACTGCCCTCGCCGAGCAGTACTTC	CASSRSGTALAEQYF
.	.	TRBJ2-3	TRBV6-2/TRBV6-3	TGTGCCAGCAGTTACCCTGGCGGATTTAGCACAGATACGCAGTATTTT	CASSYPGGFSTDTQYF
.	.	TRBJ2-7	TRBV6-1	TGTGCCAGCAGTGCCCGTAATGGGGGACCCTACGAGCAGTACTTC	CASSARNGGPYEQYF
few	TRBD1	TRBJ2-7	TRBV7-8	TGTGCCAGCAGCTTAGAGGGACAGGCAGCCTACGAGCAGTACTTC	CASSLEGQAAYEQYF
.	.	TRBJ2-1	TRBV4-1	TGCGCCAGCAGCGAGGGAGGCGGGGGCAAGAATGAGCAGTTCTTC	CASSEGGGGKNEQFF
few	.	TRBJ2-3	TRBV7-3	TGTGCCAGCAGCAACGGACTTAACACAGATACGCAGTATTTT	CASSNGLNTDTQYF
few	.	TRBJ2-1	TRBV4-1	TGCGCCAGCAGCCAAGCGGAACTCTACAATGAGCAGTTCTTC	CASSQAELYNEQFF
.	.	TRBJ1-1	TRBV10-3	TGTGCCATCAGTGACCCGGACAGTTTAATGAACACTGAAGCTTTCTTT	CAISDPDSLMNTEAFF
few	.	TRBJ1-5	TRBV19	TGTGCCAGTAGTATCGGGGGGGATCAGCCCCAGCATTTT	CASSIGGDQPQHF
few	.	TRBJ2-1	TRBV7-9	TGTGCCAGCAGCTTATGGTCCTACAATGAGCAGTTCTTC	CASSLWSYNEQFF
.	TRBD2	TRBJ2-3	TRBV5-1	TGCGCCAGCATTTCCAGCGGGAGTCTAGGGGATACGCAGTATTTT	CASISSGSLGDTQYF
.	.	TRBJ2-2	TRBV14	TGTGCCAGCAGCCAAGACGGCGGGGGCGGGGAGGAGCTGTTTTTT	CASSQDGGGGEELFF
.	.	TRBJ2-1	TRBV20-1	TGCAGTGCTAGAGAGGTTTTTAAAAATGAGCAGTTCTTC	CSAREVFKNEQFF
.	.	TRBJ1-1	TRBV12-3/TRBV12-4	TGTGCCAGCACTAGCGGTTCTGAAGCTTTCTTT	CASTSGSEAFF
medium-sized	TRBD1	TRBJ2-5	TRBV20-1	TGCAGTGCTCGGGGTCTGGCAGACAGGGGGTTGATGGAGACCCAGTACTTC	CSARGLADRGLMETQYF
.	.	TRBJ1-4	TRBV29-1	TGCAGCGCCCTGCCGGGCTCCGAAGGGGAAAAACTGTTTTTT	CSALPGSEGEKLFF
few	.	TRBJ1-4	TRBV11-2	TGTGCCAGCAGGCGACCGGGACGGTCGGATGAAAAACTGTTTTTT	CASRRPGRSDEKLFF
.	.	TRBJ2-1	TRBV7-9	TGTGCCAGCAGCTTAGTAGGGGGCGGCGGGAGGAATGAGCAGTTCTTC	CASSLVGGGGRNEQFF
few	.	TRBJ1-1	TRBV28	TGTGCCAGCAACGCCCCAGGGAGCGCGAACACTGAAGCTTTCTTT	CASNAPGSANTEAFF
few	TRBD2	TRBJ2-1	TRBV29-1	TGCAGCGTTGAAGGGCTAGCGGGAGGGTACAATGAGCAGTTCTTC	CSVEGLAGGYNEQFF
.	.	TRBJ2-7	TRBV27	TGTGCCAGCAGTTCCCCTCCGGGTACGCAGTACTTC	CASSSPPGTQYF
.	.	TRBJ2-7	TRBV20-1	TGCAGTGCTGGGGGGACGAAGGGAGCCTACGAGCAGTACTTC	CSAGGTKGAYEQYF
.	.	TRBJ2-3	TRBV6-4	TGTGCCAGCAGTGACTCAACCGGCACAGATACGCAGTATTTT	CASSDSTGTDTQYF
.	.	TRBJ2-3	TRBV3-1	TGTGCCAGCAGCCAACGGGGAAGACCCACAGATACGCAGTATTTT	CASSQRGRPTDTQYF
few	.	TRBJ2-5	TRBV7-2	TGTGCCAGCAGGACATCGCCAGGCAGACAAGAGACCCAGTACTTC	CASRTSPGRQETQYF
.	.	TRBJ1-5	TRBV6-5	TGTGCCAGCAGCCGCGGGGGGTATAGCAATCAGCCCCAGCATTTT	CASSRGGYSNQPQHF
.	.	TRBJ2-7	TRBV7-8	TGTGCCAGCAGCTTATATAACTACCCGAGCTCCTACGAGCAGTACTTC	CASSLYNYPSSYEQYF